Following are 9 T cell receptor beta chains from one sample sequenced in a study of CD8+CD57+ T cells in acquired aplastic anemia. CD8+CD57+ cell expansion, shown by flow cytometry, had occurred in the patients selected for sequencing. Genomic DNA served as template for TCR beta VDJ and CDR3 profiling. TCRdb redid the calling of the reads with MiXCR, one entry per CDR3 protein. The sample records hundreds of thousands of distinct CDR3 sequences, 25% to 40% being singletons. The material sequenced was sorted CD4+, CD8+, or CD8+CD57+ T cells (not recorded which) from PBMCs. The receptors come from a human donor with aplastic anemia.

The V gene is TRBV7-9, the J gene TRBJ1-1; D is ambiguous. Between the trimmed V and J ends, which lost 4 bases and 4 bases, there was a span of 7 bases. Germline assignment: CDR1 SEHNR and CDR2 FQNEAQ (reference sequence). The CDR3 runs to 12 residues. CDR3 amino acids: CASSWPSTEAFF. In DNA, the CDR3 is TGTGCCAGCAGCTGGCCTAGCACTGAAGCTTTCTTT.

This chain joins TRBV6-2 or TRBV6-3 and TRBJ2-3; the D call may be TRBD1 or TRBD2 (5 bases each). CDR3 length equals 17 residues. Germline CDR1 and CDR2: MNHEY and SVGEGT. V was shortened by 3 bases and J by 0 bases, with 16 bases between the two germline ends. Here the CDR3 reads CASSYRGAITSTDTQYF. The CDR3, as DNA: TGTGCCAGCAGTTATCGAGGGGCTATTACTAGCACAGATACGCAGTATTTT.

This clonotype was seen a few times. The rearrangement joins TRBV9 to TRBJ1-1; TRBD1 might be the D (6 bases). The length of the CDR3 is 13 residues. Trimming left V 3 bases short and J 4 bases short, with 10 bases between. Germline-derived CDR1 and CDR2 are SGDLS and YYNGEE. The DNA of the CDR3 is TGTGCCAGCAGCGCCGGGGACATCACTGAAGCTTTCTTT. Its translation is CASSAGDITEAFF.

This clonotype has a handful of counts. The J gene is TRBJ2-1, the V gene TRBV11-1, with TRBD2 identical over 13 bases. Germline lookup yields CDR1 SGHAT and CDR2 FQDESV (reference sequence). The length of the CDR3 is 19 residues. V shed 6 bases and J 0 bases; nucleotides not matched to a gene: 11. CDR3 sequence reads: CASRAGTSGATSSYNEQFF. As DNA, the CDR3 is TGTGCCAGCAGAGCCGGGACTAGCGGGGCGACCAGCTCCTACAATGAGCAGTTCTTC.

This clonotype was observed many times. J is TRBJ1-3 and V is TRBV29-1, with D uncertain. Germline assignment: CDR1 SQVTM and CDR2 ANQGSEA. The CDR3 is made up of 14 amino acids. V was pared by 7 bases and J by 0 bases, with 13 bases between. The DNA of the CDR3 is TGCAGCGGCCTACGGGGAGACTCTGGAAACACCATATATTTT. It yields the protein CSGLRGDSGNTIYF.

This clonotype was recorded many times. Compared with germline, one end of the junction differs, possibly owing to a read error. V usage is TRBV7-7 and J usage is TRBJ2-2, with D unclear. Per germline, CDR1 SSHAT and CDR2 FNYEAQ (reference sequence). The CDR3 is 13 amino acids. CDR3 sequence (DNA): TGTGCTAGCAGTGACCGCACCACCGGGGAGCTGTTTTTT. Amino acid sequence: CASSDRTTGELFF. The full variable domain, completed using reference TRBV7-7 and TRBJ2-2, is GAGVSQSPRYKVTKRGQDVTLRCDPISSHATLYWYQQALGQGPEFLTYFNYEAQPDKSGLPSDRFSAERPEGSISTLTIQRTEQRDSAMYRCASSDRTTGELFFGEGSRLTVL.

This clonotype came up many times. This sequence joins TRBV20-1 and TRBJ1-4; 7 bases map to TRBD1. Per the germline V gene, CDR1 is DFQATT and CDR2 is SNEGSKA (reference sequence). The CDR3 sequence is 12 residues long. J lost 6 bases, V lost 5 bases, and 3 bases had no gene match. DNA for the CDR3: TGCAGTGCTGGACAGGCGGATGAAAAACTGTTTTTT. The encoded protein is CSAGQADEKLFF.

The gene calls are TRBV2 and TRBJ2-7; 13 bases align to TRBD2. CDR1 SNHLY and CDR2 FYNNEI come from the germline V gene. This CDR3 has 15 residues. The J segment lost 5 bases and the V segment lost 5 bases, leaving 6 bases of the junction unmatched. The CDR3 bases are TGTGCCAGCAGTCGGCCGGGACTAGCGGGAAACGAGCAGTACTTC. It yields the protein CASSRPGLAGNEQYF.

This clonotype was observed many times. The chain couples TRBV19 to TRBJ1-5; tentative D call: TRBD1 (5 bases). Germline-derived CDR1 and CDR2 are LNHDA and SQIVND (reference sequence). With 4 bases removed from V and 6 bases from J, the gap between germline ends came to 7 bases. The CDR3 has 12 amino acids. The CDR3: CASSRDFQPQHF. CDR3 bases: TGTGCCAGTAGTAGGGACTTTCAGCCCCAGCATTTT.